This T cell receptor beta chain stems from a study of T cells in Graves' hyperthyroidism and ophthalmopathy. Study in general: Blood was drawn when the patient was first diagnosed and still untreated.

Stable hyperthyroidism: no ophthalmopathy progression over 18 months of follow-up. Newly diagnosed hyperthyroidism patients aged 18 to 65 years had disease lasting under 2 months. In making diagnoses, clinical symptoms, serum thyroxine and TRAb, thyroid ultrasound and orbital computed tomography were all used. There were TCR beta CDR3 regions amplified from RNA transcripts. First-round RT-PCR with HTBI primers amplified the TCR CDR3 region. TCRdb processed the multiplex PCR reads anew with MiXCR; each CDR3 protein has one entry. The table lists about 560,000 distinct CDR3 sequences, 16% of them singletons. The CDR3 spans 13 residues. Trimming cost V 0 bases and J 5 bases, with 8 bases left between them. CDR1 is LGHDT, CDR2 YNNKEL, per germline (reference sequence). This clonotype was detected many times.

The gene calls are TRBV3-1 and TRBJ2-7; D gene uncertain. The TCR sequence derives from a young woman with Graves' hyperthyroidism. Sequencing used blood. CDR3 bases: TGTGCCAGCAGCCAAGATCCCCGGGACGAGCAGTACTTC. It is translated as CASSQDPRDEQYF.